The 16 T cell receptor beta chains presented below share a single source sample, sequenced in a study of spatial heterogeneity in lung cancer. Time point described: sample taken at primary tumor resection. The study sequenced unsorted whole RNA from tumor, nontumor lung or frozen PBMC. TCRdb reanalysed the 5' RACE reads using MiXCR and keeps one entry per CDR3 protein. Of roughly 70,000 distinct CDR3 sequences listed, 13% are singletons. Sequences were derived from PBMCs, sampled at surgery. These receptors were collected from a male donor with early-stage non-small cell lung cancer.

This clonotype came up many times. The V call is TRBV4-3, the J call TRBJ2-3; D possibly corresponds to TRBD2 (6 bases). Per germline, CDR1 LGHNA and CDR2 YSLEER. V shed 0 bases and J shed 2 bases, with 18 bases lying between them. This CDR3 has 18 residues. The CDR3 coding sequence is TGCGCCAGCAGCCAAGAACCCCTAGGGCGGGGATTCACAGATACGCAGTATTTT. Amino acid sequence: CASSQEPLGRGFTDTQYF.

J is TRBJ2-5 and V is TRBV5-1, with D tentatively TRBD2 (5 bases). The CDR3 extends over 13 amino acids. The V gene's germline CDR1 is SGHRS and CDR2 YFSETQ. V was shortened by 1 base and J by 4 bases, with 8 bases between the two germline ends. CDR3 DNA: TGCGCCAGCAGCTTGAGGGAGCGAGAGACCCAGTACTTC. Its protein is CASSLRERETQYF. Based on the CDR3 plus reference TRBV5-1 and TRBJ2-5, the full variable domain is KAGVTQTPRYLIKTRGQQVTLSCSPISGHRSVSWYQQTPGQGLQFLFEYFSETQRNKGNFPGRFSGRQFSNSRSEMNVSTLELGDSALYLCASSLRERETQYFGPGTRLLVL.

This clonotype has a handful of counts. The CDR3 loop is CAWRRQGAGQPQHF. The CDR3, as DNA: TGTGCCTGGAGAAGACAGGGGGCGGGTCAGCCCCAGCATTTT. V and J are TRBV30 and TRBJ1-5; the match to TRBD1 covers 10 bases. After removal of 3 bases from V and 6 bases from J, the junction contained 5 bases not matched to a gene. Looked up from germline, CDR1 is GTSNPN and CDR2 is SVGIG (reference sequence). This CDR3 spans 14 amino acids.

This clonotype was observed a few times. The chain has TRBV20-1 and TRBJ2-3; 12 bases match TRBD2. V lost 0 bases, J lost 9 bases, and 7 bases stayed unmatched. The CDR3 runs to 15 residues. CDR1 DFQATT and CDR2 SNEGSKA come from the germline V gene (reference sequence). CDR3 in amino acids: CSAREPGLAGETQYF. In nucleotides, the CDR3 is TGCAGTGCTAGAGAGCCGGGACTAGCGGGCGAAACGCAGTATTTT.

The rearrangement links TRBV7-9 to TRBJ2-1; D possibly corresponds to TRBD2 (5 bases). Trimming shortened V by 5 bases and J by 2 bases, and 13 bases separated the two germline ends. The CDR3 contains 15 residues. CDR1 is SEHNR, CDR2 FQNEAQ, per germline (reference sequence). The CDR3 DNA reads TGTGCCAGCAGCCTCACCGGGGTACCCTACAATGAGCAGTTCTTC. Translation gives CASSLTGVPYNEQFF. The full variable domain, in which reference TRBV7-9 and TRBJ2-1 provide the parts outside the CDR3, is DTGVSQNPRHKITKRGQNVTFRCDPISEHNRLYWYRQTLGQGPEFLTYFQNEAQLEKSRLLSDRFSAERPKGSFSTLEIQRTEQGDSAMYLCASSLTGVPYNEQFFGPGTRLTVL.

The chain employs TRBV11-2 and TRBJ1-1, with 7 positions matching TRBD1. The CDR3 has 13 residues. The germline CDR1 and CDR2 sequences are SGHAT and FQNNGV. With V trimmed by 6 bases and J by 10 bases, 11 bases remained unmatched. This chain's CDR3 is CASSSYRQGGAFF. For the CDR3, the DNA is TGTGCCAGCAGTTCATACCGACAGGGTGGAGCTTTCTTT.

This clonotype was observed a few times. This chain connects TRBV12-3 or TRBV12-4 to TRBJ2-3, with D perhaps TRBD2 (5 bases). V was trimmed by 3 bases and J by 2 bases, leaving 15 bases between them. This CDR3 spans 16 amino acids. Written as DNA, the CDR3 is TGTGCCAGCAGTTTCGGTCAAATGGGAGCCACAGATACGCAGTATTTT. As protein: CASSFGQMGATDTQYF.

Only a few counts were recorded for this clonotype. The CDR3 is CASSYAQRAYEQYF. The CDR3 bases are TGTGCCAGCAGTTACGCACAAAGAGCCTACGAGCAGTACTTC. The chain is built from TRBV6-5 and TRBJ2-7; the D is unclear. Germline CDR1 reads MNHEY; CDR2 reads SVGAGI. Trimming cost V 2 bases and J 2 bases, with 10 bases left between them. CDR3 length: 14 residues.

This clonotype was recorded at least ten times. The V gene is TRBV12-3 or TRBV12-4, the J gene TRBJ2-2; 7 positions agree with TRBD2. The CDR3 length is 16 residues. V trimming: 7 bases; J trimming: 5 bases; junction bases outside the gene matches: 13. The CDR3 coding sequence is TGTGCCAGCACCCTAGGGGCGGGAGTAAATACCGGGGAGCTGTTTTTT. Amino acid sequence: CASTLGAGVNTGELFF.

This clonotype was counted only a few times. The chain couples TRBV6-4 to TRBJ2-3; the D is unclear. Looked up from germline, CDR1 is MRHNA and CDR2 is SNTAGT. The CDR3 runs to 13 residues. V gave up 5 bases and J gave up 6 bases, with 12 bases separating them. The CDR3 coding sequence is TGTGCCAGCAGTACCTTTCATGCGGATACGCAGTATTTT. It encodes CASSTFHADTQYF.

This clonotype was seen repeatedly, ten times or more. The chain joins TRBV20-1 to TRBJ1-6; maybe TRBD1 (6 bases). The CDR3 has 13 residues. Germline V gives CDR1 DFQATT, CDR2 SNEGSKA (reference sequence). Trimming stripped 2 bases from V and 11 bases from J, with 13 bases between. The CDR3 is CSARPGVGTPLHF. CDR3 sequence (DNA): TGCAGTGCTAGACCAGGGGTGGGTACACCCCTCCACTTT.

This chain uses TRBV29-1 with TRBJ1-1; D not resolved. Germline assignment: CDR1 SQVTM and CDR2 ANQGSEA. The V end lost 4 bases, the J end lost 6 bases, and 12 bases lay between the germline ends. This CDR3 has 12 residues. The CDR3: CSVGLGGPEAFF. CDR3 nucleotide sequence: TGCAGCGTTGGTTTGGGAGGCCCTGAAGCTTTCTTT. The variable domain in full, completed from reference TRBV29-1 and TRBJ1-1, reads SAVISQKPSRDICQRGTSLTIQCQVDSQVTMMFWYRQQPGQSLTLIATANQGSEATYESGFVIDKFPISRPNLTFSTLTVSNMSPEDSSIYLCSVGLGGPEAFFGQGTRLTVV.

The chain combines TRBV5-1 with TRBJ1-1, with D maybe TRBD1 (6 bases). V was clipped by 0 bases and J by 6 bases, with 9 bases between them. This CDR3 spans 13 amino acids. Germline assignment: CDR1 SGHRS and CDR2 YFSETQ. This chain's CDR3 is CASSLVGGPEAFF. DNA for the CDR3: TGCGCCAGCAGCTTGGTCGGGGGGCCTGAAGCTTTCTTT.

This clonotype has a count of ten or more. The chain couples TRBV20-1 to TRBJ2-1; 8 positions agree with TRBD2. Trimming removed 1 base from V and 8 bases from J; junction bases left unmatched: 16. The germline V gene encodes CDR1 DFQATT and CDR2 SNEGSKA (reference sequence). This CDR3 is 17 amino acids long. The CDR3 sequence is CSARGPGSGRSLDEQFF. The CDR3, as DNA: TGCAGTGCTAGAGGTCCGGGGAGCGGGAGAAGTTTAGATGAGCAGTTCTTC.

The rearrangement uses TRBV24-1 and TRBJ2-3, with TRBD1 matching over 8 bases. V was pared by 0 bases and J by 3 bases, with 1 base of the junction left unmatched. Germline V gene sequence: CDR1 KGHDR, CDR2 SFDVKD. The CDR3 has 15 residues. Written as DNA, the CDR3 is TGTGCCACCAGTGATTTGGGACAGGGAACAGATACGCAGTATTTT. Amino acid sequence: CATSDLGQGTDTQYF.

This clonotype occurred many times. This chain's CDR3 is CASSPTGDEQFF. The CDR3 DNA follows: TGTGCCAGCAGCCCGACAGGTGATGAGCAGTTCTTC. This rearrangement joins TRBV12-3 or TRBV12-4 to TRBJ2-1; possibly TRBD1 for D (6 bases). The CDR3 contains 12 residues. V lost 6 bases, J lost 8 bases, and 11 bases lay in between.